This T cell receptor (beta chain) was profiled in a study of CD8+ T cells in alopecia areata. On the study more broadly: Treated patients received oral tofacitinib, 5 to 10 mg twice daily.

Extracted from the samples, RNA was reverse transcribed into cDNA to serve as the sequencing template. Generated by immunoSEQ multiplex PCR, the TCRdb table keeps only in-frame clones and is missing some. The sample includes around 250,000 clones, less than 80% seen only once; the top ten take 1% to 1.5%. Trimming cost V 5 bases and J 8 bases; bases outside gene matches: 7. The CDR3 sequence is 15 residues long. Germline CDR1 and CDR2: LGHNA and YNFKEQ. The V and J genes are TRBV4-2 and TRBJ2-2; TRBD2 matches at 11 bases. The sequence was obtained from a human donor with alopecia areata. The sample here was CD4+ T cells sorted from blood, taken at week 0. CDR3 DNA: TGTGCCAGCAGCTTGGTAGCGGGGGGGCCTGGGGAGCTGTTTTTT. Protein: CASSLVAGGPGELFF.